Reported below is one T cell receptor (beta chain). This record comes from a study of Ad26.COV2.S vaccination and SARS-CoV-2 variants. The data were produced by immunoSEQ multiplex PCR, yet TCRdb's version contains in-frame clones alone and is incomplete. This repertoire shows around 300,000 clones, around 89% found once; its top ten account for 5%. The germline V gene encodes CDR1 LGHDT and CDR2 YNNKEL (reference sequence). Germline trimming cut 2 bases from V and 8 bases from J; bases unmatched to any gene: 21. This CDR3 comprises 21 residues. Treatment noted: roughly 18 received Ad26.COV2.S at low or high dose, single or two shots; about five received placebo; per-sample allocation not given. The investigators took samples on day 63 after the first vaccine or placebo injection.

This sample comprised peripheral blood, obtained in a trial of Ad26.COV2.S vaccine versus placebo. This clonotype was obtained from a person aged 18 to 65 who received the Ad26.COV2.S COVID-19 vaccine or a placebo. The rearrangement links TRBV3-1 (or the pseudogene TRBV3-2) to TRBJ2-1; TRBD2 matches at 13 bases. CDR3 protein: CASSQPLRGTSGESSLYEQFF. The CDR3 DNA reads as TGTGCCAGCAGCCAACCATTGAGGGGGACTAGCGGGGAATCCTCGTTATATGAGCAGTTCTTC.